The 5 T cell receptor beta chains presented below share a single source sample, sequenced in a study of blood T cell repertoires in COVID-19. Assay: immunoSEQ multiplex PCR; the TCRdb copy retains only in-frame clones and omits some. The sample has some 200,000 clones, about nine tenths seen once. The sample comprised PBMCs or T cells enriched from blood (not recorded which). These receptors were collected from a woman aged 40 to 50 with acute COVID-19.

This chain connects TRBV7-3 to TRBJ1-6; TRBD1 agrees at 8 bases. The CDR3 has 18 residues. Germline V lookup: CDR1 SGHTA, CDR2 FQGTGA. V gave up 4 bases and J gave up 7 bases; unmatched junction bases: 15. The CDR3 protein is CASSSLRGGGTGNSPLHF. In nucleotides, the CDR3 is TGTGCCAGCAGCTCCTTAAGGGGGGGCGGGACAGGAAATTCACCCCTCCACTTT.

V is TRBV19 and J is TRBJ1-6; D call uncertain. The V gene's germline CDR1 is LNHDA and CDR2 SQIVND (reference sequence). The V gene lost 6 bases and the J gene lost 5 bases, with 20 bases spanning the gap. There are 17 residues in the CDR3. The CDR3 DNA follows: TGTGCCAGTAGCTTATACGCTCCGGGAAATAATAATTCACCCCTCCACTTT. Protein: CASSLYAPGNNNSPLHF.

The chain combines TRBV29-1 with TRBJ2-3; 10 positions match TRBD2. After removal of 7 bases from V and 3 bases from J, the junction contained 4 bases not matched to a gene. This CDR3 contains 13 residues. Germline V lookup: CDR1 SQVTM, CDR2 ANQGSEA. CDR3 nucleotide sequence: TGCAGCGCAGCAGCGGGGGGGACAGATACGCAGTATTTT. It codes for CSAAAGGTDTQYF.

Only one count was recorded for this clone. The V gene is TRBV6-5, the J gene TRBJ1-5; 11 bases are a match to TRBD1. This CDR3 has 15 amino acids. Looked up from germline, CDR1 is MNHEY and CDR2 is SVGAGI. The J segment lost 5 bases and the V segment lost 4 bases, leaving 4 bases of the junction unmatched. CDR3 coding DNA: TGTGCCAGCAGTTCCGGACAGGGGGCTGATCAGCCCCAGCATTTT. This sequence encodes CASSSGQGADQPQHF.

This rearrangement joins TRBV3-1 (or the pseudogene TRBV3-2) to TRBJ1-2; 10 bases are a match to TRBD1. Germline values: CDR1 LGHDT, CDR2 YNNKEL (reference sequence). CDR3 length equals 13 residues. J gave up 8 bases and V 4 bases, and 4 bases lay outside the gene matches. The CDR3 loop reads CASSPGTGVGYTF. The CDR3 DNA reads TGTGCCAGCAGCCCCGGGACAGGGGTAGGCTACACCTTC.